This T cell receptor beta chain was observed in a study of cytomegalovirus exposure and HLA in healthy donors. All donors participated as healthy donors of bone marrow. This donor has no recorded CMV serostatus. Comments on this clone: What it binds is unknown.

Study-wide findings and caveats: The study flagged approximately 180 TCR beta chains as cytomegalovirus-associated. Exclusion as indistinguishable affected some V segments, including TRBV6-2 and TRBV6-3.

Use of 60 Vbeta and 13 Jbeta primers characterized the PCR. Measured with immunoSEQ multiplex PCR; TCRdb has only the in-frame clones, and not every one. The sample has more than 200,000 clones, over 75% seen once; the top ten hold 1% to 1.5%. Germline loops: CDR1 PRHDT, CDR2 FYEKMQ (reference sequence). With 4 bases clipped from V and 8 bases from J, the junction kept 10 bases outside the gene matches. The CDR3 length is 15 residues. The clonotype originates from a human donor in good health. The sequenced sample was PBMCs. This chain connects TRBV13 to TRBJ2-1; 8 nucleotides match TRBD1. The CDR3 bases are TGTGCCAGCAGCTCCGATCAGGGGGCTGTTTATGAGCAGTTCTTC. Its translation is CASSSDQGAVYEQFF.